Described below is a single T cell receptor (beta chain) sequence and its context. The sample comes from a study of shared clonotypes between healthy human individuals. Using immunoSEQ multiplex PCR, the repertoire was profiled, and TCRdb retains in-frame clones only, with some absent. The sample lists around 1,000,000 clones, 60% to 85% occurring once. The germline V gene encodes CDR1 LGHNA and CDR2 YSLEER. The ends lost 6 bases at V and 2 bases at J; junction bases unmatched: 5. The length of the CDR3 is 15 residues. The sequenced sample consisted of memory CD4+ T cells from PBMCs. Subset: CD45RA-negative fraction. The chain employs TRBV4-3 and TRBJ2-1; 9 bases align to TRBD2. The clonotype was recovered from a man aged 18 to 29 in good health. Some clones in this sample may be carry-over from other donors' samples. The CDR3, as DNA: TGCGCCAGCAGTCTTAGCGGGAGTACCTACAATGAGCAGTTCTTC. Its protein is CASSLSGSTYNEQFF.